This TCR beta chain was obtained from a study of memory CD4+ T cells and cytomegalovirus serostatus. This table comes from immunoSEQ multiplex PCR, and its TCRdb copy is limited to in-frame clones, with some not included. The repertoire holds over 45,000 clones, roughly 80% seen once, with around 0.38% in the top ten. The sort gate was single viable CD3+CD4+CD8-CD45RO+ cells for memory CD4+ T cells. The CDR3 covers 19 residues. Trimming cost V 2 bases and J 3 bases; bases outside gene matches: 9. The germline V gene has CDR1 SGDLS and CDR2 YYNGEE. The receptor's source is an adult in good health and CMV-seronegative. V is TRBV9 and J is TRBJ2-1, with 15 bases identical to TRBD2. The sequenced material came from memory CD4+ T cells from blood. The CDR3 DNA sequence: TGTGCCAGCAGCGTCGCCGACGGGACTAGCGGGGGGAGCTACAATGAGCAGTTCTTC. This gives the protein CASSVADGTSGGSYNEQFF.